This T cell receptor (beta chain) was retrieved from a study of blood T cell repertoires in COVID-19. Study background: Samples came from the United States, Italy and Spain, spanning acute and convalescent COVID-19. PBMCs, B-cell-depleted T cells, or T cells provided the cDNA or gDNA that made up the material.

Participants were aged 18 to 89 years, lived in around 22 US areas, and enrolled virtually. Each participant's cohort was designated according to participant-reported clinical history. CDR3 length: 13 residues. Germline CDR1 reads SGHNT; CDR2 reads YENEEA. Trimming took 4 bases from V and 2 from J, leaving 8 bases between them. Some clones are missing from TCRdb's copy, which holds only in-frame ones; the method was immunoSEQ multiplex PCR. Altogether 200,000 to 250,000 clones are present, approximately 86% being singletons, with the ten largest covering 9% to 12%. Sequences were obtained from PBMCs or T cells enriched from blood (not recorded which). The clonotype originates from a man aged 18 to 29 with acute COVID-19. J is TRBJ1-2 and V is TRBV11-3, with TRBD1 as a possible D gene (6 bases). The CDR3 spells CASSSGQNYGYTF. The CDR3 DNA is TGTGCCAGCAGCTCCGGACAGAACTATGGCTACACCTTC.